This T cell receptor (beta chain) is from a study of early T cells in non-severe SARS-CoV-2 infection. The overall study: Bulk RNA taken from unsorted whole blood was sequenced, leaving chains unpaired.

CDR1 and CDR2 from the germline V gene are MNHEY and SMNVEV (reference sequence). The CDR3 spans 15 residues. V was cut by 8 bases and J by 3 bases, with 18 bases left in between. Unique molecular identifiers (one per individual cDNA molecule) were attached. TCRdb reprocessed the 5' RACE reads via MiXCR and lists one record per CDR3 protein. The table shows tens of thousands of distinct CDR3 sequences, with around an eighth occurring only once. Study outcomes and limitations: Private and CD4 specificities were missed by VDJdb matching, skewed to anti-spike CD8.

As to this clonotype: Its antigen is still unknown.

The material sequenced was whole blood, taken at baseline. V and J are TRBV27 and TRBJ2-3, with D possibly matching TRBD2 (5 bases). The TCR originated in an adult who was a healthcare worker with PCR-confirmed SARS-CoV-2 infection or an uninfected control (not recorded which). CDR3 protein: CASCSGTPGTDTQYF. DNA for the CDR3: TGTGCCAGCTGTTCGGGCACTCCGGGGACAGATACGCAGTATTTT.